This TCR beta chain was profiled in a study of human T cells and chemical hapten exposure. Turning to the study itself: Upper-back patches of 0.01% DPC were read at 6 days.

This clonotype has ten or more counts. V gave up 5 bases and J gave up 5 bases; unmatched junction bases: 6. This CDR3 has 14 amino acids. This sample's time point: patch test 2, 6 weeks after DPC sensitization. Sample treatment: therapeutic diphenylcyclopropenone sensitization with weekly scalp DPC. TCRdb independently ran MiXCR on the RACE reads; one entry per CDR3 protein. The sample includes a few hundred thousand distinct CDR3 sequences, about 6% of them seen just once. The chain has TRBV12-3 or TRBV12-4 and TRBJ1-1; 9 nucleotides match TRBD1. This clonotype was sampled from a woman in her late teens or twenties with alopecia areata. Some clones in this sample may be carry-over from other donors' samples. This specimen was whole blood, taken in connection with sensitization to the hapten diphenylcyclopropenone (DPC). The CDR3 region has the DNA TGTGCCAGCAGTGACAGGGGGACCACGACTGAAGCTTTCTTT. Translating it yields CASSDRGTTTEAFF.